The 32 T cell receptor beta chains below were found in one sample sequenced in a study of breast tumors, draining lymph nodes, adjacent tissues. Axillary draining lymph nodes of breast cancer patients supplied the node samples. TCRdb reanalysed the multiplex PCR reads using MiXCR and keeps one entry per CDR3 protein. The data hold approximately 250,000 distinct CDR3 sequences, with less than 35% observed a single time. Sequencing input: axillary lymph node tissue. Receptors were obtained from a female donor with breast cancer. Some clones in this sample may be carry-over from other donors' samples.

Details on this clonotype: The junction departs from the called germline gene at one end, perhaps through a read error. The J gene is TRBJ2-1, the V gene TRBV7-9, with a weak D call TRBD1 (6 bases). CDR1 is SEHNR and CDR2 is FQNEAQ in the germline V gene (reference sequence). The CDR3 runs 15 residues. The CDR3 sequence is CASSLVGFRDNEQLF. The CDR3 bases are TGTGCCAGCAGCTTAGTAGGGTTCAGGGACAATGAGCAGCTCTTC. The full variable domain, with the rest looked up from reference TRBV7-9 and TRBJ2-1, is DTGVSQNPRHKITKRGQNVTFRCDPISEHNRLYWYRQTLGQGPEFLTYFQNEAQLEKSRLLSDRFSAERPKGSFSTLEIQRTEQGDSAMYLCASSLVGFRDNEQLFGPGTRLTVL.

This clonotype was counted at least ten times. The chain recombines TRBV5-6 with TRBJ2-7; TRBD2 agrees at 9 bases. The CDR3 contains 17 residues. Trimming took 4 bases from V and 0 from J; bases not matched to a gene: 11. Germline V lookup: CDR1 SGHDT, CDR2 YYEEEE. CDR3 loop: CASSANLNSGSSYEQYF. Here the CDR3 DNA reads TGTGCCAGCAGCGCTAACCTGAATAGCGGGAGCTCCTACGAGCAGTACTTC.

This clonotype was detected many times. V and J are TRBV30 and TRBJ2-7; D might be TRBD1 or TRBD2, each matching 6 bases. The ends were cut back, 4 bases at V and 1 base at J, with 14 bases in the middle. Germline CDR1 GTSNPN, CDR2 SVGIG (reference sequence). The CDR3 has 14 amino acids. This CDR3 reads CAWTTGGASYEQYF. CDR3 DNA: TGTGCCTGGACCACCGGGGGCGCATCCTACGAGCAGTACTTC.

This clonotype came up a few times. J is TRBJ1-2 and V is TRBV28; TRBD1 is a possible D gene (5 bases). CDR1 is MDHEN and CDR2 is SYDVKM in the germline V gene. Trimming removed 4 bases from V and 4 bases from J, with 13 bases in between. This CDR3 has 14 amino acids. The CDR3 nucleotides are TGTGCCAGCAGTTATACAGGACCGAGCTATGGCTACACCTTC. Translated, it gives CASSYTGPSYGYTF.

This clonotype was seen a handful of times. The V and J genes are TRBV3-1 and TRBJ2-7; D is ambiguous. There are 15 residues in the CDR3. From germline, CDR1 is LGHDT and CDR2 YNNKEL (reference sequence). Trimming pared 1 base from V and 2 bases from J, leaving 12 bases between. In nucleotides, the CDR3 is TGTGCCAGCAGCCAAGTTGAGGCAGGTCCCTACGAGCAGTACTTC. Amino acid sequence: CASSQVEAGPYEQYF.

This clonotype showed up many times. The rearrangement uses TRBV7-2 and TRBJ2-5; 10 bases map to TRBD1. V lost 5 bases to trimming and J lost 0 bases; unmatched junction nucleotides: 3. This CDR3 region has 15 residues. Germline assignment: CDR1 SGHTA and CDR2 FQGNSA. The CDR3 nucleotides are TGTGCCAGCAGCCGGGACAGGGGCGACCAAGAGACCCAGTACTTC. It is translated as CASSRDRGDQETQYF.

This clonotype was observed a few times. This could be a read error, since a much larger clone is one nucleotide away. J is TRBJ2-3 and V is TRBV5-1, with D perhaps matching TRBD1 or TRBD2 (6 bases each). V gave up 0 bases and J gave up 4 bases, with 12 bases separating them. The CDR3 consists of 15 residues. The germline CDR1 and CDR2 sequences are SGHRS and YFSETQ. CDR3 DNA: TGCGCCAGCAGCTTGGCGGGGGCGGGGCCAGATACGCAGTATTTT. Its protein product is CASSLAGAGPDTQYF.

As concerns this clonotype: This could be a read error, since a much larger clone is one nucleotide away. The chain combines TRBV4-1 with TRBJ2-2; D unclear. The CDR3 contains 14 residues. From germline, CDR1 is MGHRA and CDR2 YSYEKL. V shed 4 bases and J shed 0 bases, with 6 bases lying between them. CDR3 DNA: TGCGCCAGCAGCCGGCTTCCGAACACCGGGGAGCTGTTTTTT. As protein: CASSRLPNTGELFF.

This clonotype has at least ten counts. V gene TRBV3-1 combines with J gene TRBJ2-3; 9 positions match TRBD1. V was clipped by 1 base and J by 4 bases; unmatched bases: 6. From germline, CDR1 is LGHDT and CDR2 YNNKEL (reference sequence). CDR3 length: 16 residues. The CDR3 DNA is TGTGCCAGCAGCCAAGGTGACAGGGGGTCGGCAGATACGCAGTATTTT. This encodes CASSQGDRGSADTQYF.

Worth noting for this clonotype: A much larger clone differs from this one at a single base, so this may be a read error. The rearrangement links TRBV14 to TRBJ2-5, with TRBD2 identical over 13 bases. This CDR3 has 15 amino acids. The V gene's germline CDR1 is SGHDN and CDR2 FVKESK. The CDR3 loop is CASSLRTSGRETPYF. The DNA for the CDR3 is TGTGCCAGCAGCCTCCGGACTAGCGGGAGAGAGACCCCGTACTTC.

This clonotype was detected ten times or more. The chain uses TRBV4-2 and TRBJ2-3; D might be TRBD1 or TRBD2, each matching 5 bases. The germline V gene has CDR1 LGHNA and CDR2 YNFKEQ. The length of the CDR3 is 16 residues. V was shortened by 4 bases and J by 1 base, with 15 bases between the two germline ends. The CDR3 loop is CASSRMGPVGTDTQYF. Written as DNA, the CDR3 is TGTGCCAGCAGCCGAATGGGACCCGTAGGCACAGATACGCAGTATTTT.

This chain connects TRBV3-1 to TRBJ2-2; TRBD2 matches 7 bases. Germline assignment: CDR1 LGHDT and CDR2 YNNKEL (reference sequence). The CDR3 runs 14 residues. J lost 7 bases, V lost 8 bases, and 10 bases had no gene match. The DNA of the CDR3 is TGTGCCAGCGCCTGGGCGGGGGAAGGCGGGGAGCTGTTTTTT. It encodes CASAWAGEGGELFF.

This clonotype has more than one count but fewer than ten. The DNA of the CDR3 is TGTGCCAGCAGCCGCCACGGCGGGGAGCTGTTTTTT. This sequence encodes CASSRHGGELFF. V is TRBV27 and J is TRBJ2-2; unclear D gene. The CDR3 runs 12 residues. The germline V and J ends were trimmed by 6 bases and 7 bases, with 9 bases remaining between them. The V gene's germline CDR1 is MNHEY and CDR2 SMNVEV (reference sequence).

In regard to this clonotype: A read error is possible here, since a much larger clone lies one base away. This chain joins TRBV7-2 and TRBJ2-4; 10 positions match TRBD2. CDR3 length: 15 amino acids. Per germline, CDR1 SGHTA and CDR2 FQGNSA. This CDR3 reads CASSLKASGGHIQHF. As DNA, the CDR3 is TGTGCCAGCAGCTTAAAGGCTAGCGGGGGACACATTCAGCACTTC.

Within the sample, this clonotype is medium-sized (0.01 to 0.1%). The rearrangement joins TRBV4-1 to TRBJ1-6; 8 nucleotides line up with TRBD1. V lost 5 bases and J lost 8; bases outside the gene matches: 5. CDR1 and CDR2 from the germline V gene are MGHRA and YSYEKL. The CDR3 totals 14 residues. CDR3 in amino acids: CASSAGQGDSPLHF. The CDR3 DNA follows: TGCGCCAGCAGCGCTGGACAGGGTGATTCACCCCTCCACTTT.

Concerning this clonotype: This CDR3 is missing its conserved last phenylalanine or tryptophan, likely due to a read error. No DNA is shown, since the ends of the CDR3 on it are uncertain; the CDR3 is the one TCRdb lists. The chain employs TRBV20-1 and TRBJ1-5; TRBD1 is the table's D call and was not checked against the DNA. In germline, CDR1 is DFQATT, CDR2 SNEGSKA (reference sequence). The CDR3 length equals 15 residues, ends included. The CDR3 loop reads CSATRGGNSNQPQNP.

The table lists this clonotype with many counts. The genes are TRBV4-2 and TRBJ2-5; 8 bases match TRBD1. The CDR3 is made up of 16 amino acids. From germline, CDR1 is LGHNA and CDR2 YNFKEQ. V was pared by 1 base and J by 2 bases, with 6 bases of the junction left unmatched. The CDR3 spells CASSQAPGQVQETQYF. The CDR3, as DNA: TGTGCCAGCAGCCAAGCCCCGGGACAGGTACAAGAGACCCAGTACTTC.

With regard to this clonotype: A much larger clone lies one base from this, so it may be a read error. This chain joins TRBV5-6 and TRBJ2-5; possibly TRBD1 or TRBD2 for D (5 bases each). The CDR3 sequence is 16 residues long. Per the germline V gene, CDR1 is SGHDT and CDR2 is YYEEEE. V lost 4 bases and J 4 bases, leaving 20 bases between the germline ends. The CDR3 sequence: CASSQRGAVGLETQYF. The CDR3 coding sequence is TGTGCCAGCAGCCAACGAGGAGCGGTGGGGCTAGAGACCCAGTACTTC.

This clonotype was found many times. The chain employs TRBV28 and TRBJ1-6; 7 bases are a match to TRBD1. Germline trimming cut 6 bases from V and 10 bases from J; bases unmatched to any gene: 12. The CDR3 spans 15 residues. Per the germline V gene, CDR1 is MDHEN and CDR2 is SYDVKM. The CDR3 sequence: CASRSTGVSGSPLHF. DNA of the CDR3: TGTGCCAGCAGATCAACAGGGGTATCAGGATCACCCCTCCACTTT.

The chain carries TRBV7-9 and TRBJ1-2; a possible D gene is TRBD1 (5 bases). Germline CDR1 reads SEHNR; CDR2 reads FQNEAQ (reference sequence). The CDR3 runs 18 residues. The germline V and J ends were trimmed by 5 bases and 4 bases, with 26 bases remaining between them. The CDR3 nucleotides read TGTGCCAGCAGCCCGGGTGCCCAGGGAGGGGTGATTCCCTATGGCTACACCTTC. It encodes CASSPGAQGGVIPYGYTF.

At least ten counts were recorded for this clonotype. V gene TRBV6-5 combines with J gene TRBJ1-5; D remains unclear. The CDR3 has 16 amino acids. Germline loops: CDR1 MNHEY, CDR2 SVGAGI. Trimming shortened V by 4 bases and J by 3 bases, and 16 bases separated the two germline ends. CDR3 sequence reads: CASSSNYDVANQPQHF. In nucleotides, the CDR3 is TGTGCCAGCAGTTCTAATTATGATGTCGCCAATCAGCCCCAGCATTTT.

In its sample, this clonotype was seen once. This chain connects TRBV4-3 to TRBJ1-2, with a possible D match to TRBD1 (5 bases). The germline gives CDR1 LGHNA, CDR2 YSLEER. V was cut by 4 bases and J by 4 bases, with 16 bases left in between. The CDR3 has 15 residues. DNA of the CDR3: TGCGCCAGCAGCCCAGACAGCCCGACCCTCTATGGCTACACCTTC. This gives the protein CASSPDSPTLYGYTF.

V is TRBV6-5 and J is TRBJ1-4; D possibly corresponds to TRBD1 (5 bases). V lost 6 bases, J lost 3 bases, and 8 bases lay in between. Per the germline V gene, CDR1 is MNHEY and CDR2 is SVGAGI. The CDR3 loop spans 13 amino acids. Written as DNA, the CDR3 is TGTGCCAGCAGGGGGGGAGCTAATGAAAAACTGTTTTTT. It yields the protein CASRGGANEKLFF.

The rearrangement uses TRBV6-6 and TRBJ1-2, with D maybe TRBD1 (5 bases). Germline CDR1 MNHNY, CDR2 SVGAGI (reference sequence). This CDR3 contains 17 residues. V lost 5 bases, J lost 4 bases, and 23 bases lay in between. The CDR3 coding sequence is TGTGCCAGCAGTCACCGAAAGGGGACCGCTCCTGTCTATGGCTACACCTTC. Residues: CASSHRKGTAPVYGYTF.

This clonotype was detected ten times or more. This chain uses TRBV9 with TRBJ2-3, with unresolved D. Trimming took 0 bases from V and 3 from J, leaving 5 bases between them. The CDR3 loop spans 13 amino acids. From germline, CDR1 is SGDLS and CDR2 YYNGEE. CDR3 nucleotide sequence: TGTGCCAGCAGCGTAGATGGTACAGATACGCAGTATTTT. Encoded protein: CASSVDGTDTQYF.

This clonotype was seen repeatedly, ten times or more. The CDR3 loop is CSARDWGSANEKLFF. The DNA of the CDR3 is TGCAGTGCTAGAGATTGGGGCTCGGCTAATGAAAAACTGTTTTTT. The gene calls are TRBV20-1 and TRBJ1-4, with D tentatively TRBD1 (5 bases). Trimming removed 0 bases at V and 3 bases at J, with 11 bases between. This CDR3 has 15 amino acids. Germline V CDR1 and CDR2: DFQATT, SNEGSKA (reference sequence).

This clonotype was seen ten or more times. Germline and junction disagree at one end, which may indicate a read error. This chain links TRBV9 with TRBJ2-5; 7 bases are a match to TRBD1. Per the germline V gene, CDR1 is SGDLS and CDR2 is YYNGEE. The CDR3 length is 14 residues. The CDR3 is CASSPRDSQETQSF. CDR3 DNA: TGTGCCAGCAGCCCGAGGGACAGCCAAGAGACCCAGTCCTTC.

This clonotype has at least ten counts. The V and J genes are TRBV7-2 and TRBJ1-5; the D is unclear. This CDR3 is built from 15 residues. The germline V gene has CDR1 SGHTA and CDR2 FQGNSA. The V end lost 1 base, the J end lost 0 bases, and 7 bases lay between the germline ends. In DNA, the CDR3 is TGTGCCAGCAGCTTAGGGTGGGCTAGCAATCAGCCCCAGCATTTT. It yields the protein CASSLGWASNQPQHF. Combining the CDR3 with reference TRBV7-2 and TRBJ1-5 gives the whole variable domain GAGVSQSPSNKVTEKGKDVELRCDPISGHTALYWYRQSLGQGLEFLIYFQGNSAPDKSGLPSDRFSAERTGGSVSTLTIQRTQQEDSAVYLCASSLGWASNQPQHFGDGTRLSIL.

The sample holds a few counts of this clonotype. The CDR3 DNA reads as TGTGCCAGCAGTCACCCCGCTCAGGGGGCTGCGCAGTTCTTC. Protein sequence: CASSHPAQGAAQFF. This chain connects TRBV6-5 to TRBJ2-1; 8 bases map to TRBD1. Germline CDR1 MNHEY, CDR2 SVGAGI. V was clipped by 5 bases and J by 12 bases; unmatched bases: 12. The CDR3 sequence is 14 residues long.

This clonotype was observed many times. J is TRBJ2-2 and V is TRBV7-6; maybe TRBD2 (6 bases). The germline gives CDR1 SGHVS, CDR2 FNYEAQ. This CDR3 is 14 amino acids long. V lost 0 bases and J 4 bases, leaving 6 bases between the germline ends. As DNA, the CDR3 is TGTGCCAGCAGCTTAGCGGGAGGCACCGGGGAGCTGTTTTTT. Translating it yields CASSLAGGTGELFF.

This clonotype has ten or more counts. The chain couples TRBV7-8 to TRBJ1-5; TRBD1 agrees at 8 bases. V lost 1 base and J lost 7; bases outside the gene matches: 6. The CDR3 has 15 residues. Germline CDR1 reads SGHVS; CDR2 reads FQNEAQ. The CDR3 nucleotides read TGTGCCAGCAGCTTAGTGGACAGGGAAAAGCAGCCCCAGCATTTT. Its protein product is CASSLVDREKQPQHF.

This chain links TRBV27 with TRBJ1-5; D is undetermined. Trimming removed 4 bases at V and 3 bases at J, with 10 bases between. Germline V lookup: CDR1 MNHEY, CDR2 SMNVEV (reference sequence). The CDR3 covers 14 residues. CDR3 sequence: CASSSRENNQPQHF. Here the CDR3 DNA reads TGTGCCAGCAGTTCACGGGAAAACAATCAGCCCCAGCATTTT.